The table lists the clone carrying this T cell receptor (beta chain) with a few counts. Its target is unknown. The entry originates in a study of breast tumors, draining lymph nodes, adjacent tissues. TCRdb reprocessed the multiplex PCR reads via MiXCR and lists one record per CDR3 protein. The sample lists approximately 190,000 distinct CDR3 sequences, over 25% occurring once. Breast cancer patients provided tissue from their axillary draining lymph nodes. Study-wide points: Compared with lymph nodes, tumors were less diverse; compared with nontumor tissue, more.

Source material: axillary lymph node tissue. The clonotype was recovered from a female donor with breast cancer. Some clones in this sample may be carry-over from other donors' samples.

The CDR3 sequence: CATSRGVGQGGNTEAFF. The CDR3 region has the DNA TGTGCCACCAGCAGAGGGGTTGGACAGGGTGGGAACACTGAAGCTTTCTTT. The J gene is TRBJ1-1, the V gene TRBV15; 8 bases agree with TRBD1. The V and J ends lost 1 base and 1 base, in that order; junction bases with no gene match: 8. This CDR3 is built from 17 residues. Germline V gene lookup returns CDR1 LNHNV and CDR2 YYDKDF (reference sequence).